This T cell receptor (beta chain) was retrieved from a study of blood T cell repertoires in COVID-19. Trimming shortened V by 0 bases and J by 7 bases, and 13 bases separated the two germline ends. Per the germline V gene, CDR1 is SGHAT and CDR2 is FQNNGV. CDR3 length: 15 residues. Method: immunoSEQ multiplex PCR; TCRdb's copy keeps in-frame clones and lacks some. Seen here are 100,000 to 120,000 clones, more than 80% observed once, and the top ten hold 5% to 6%. The sample comprised peripheral blood. This TCR derives from an older woman with COVID-19, enrolled during active disease. V gene TRBV11-2 combines with J gene TRBJ2-1, with D tentatively TRBD2 (5 bases). CDR3 region: CASSLERGWENEQFF. CDR3 DNA sequence: TGTGCCAGCAGCTTAGAGCGAGGGTGGGAGAATGAGCAGTTCTTC.